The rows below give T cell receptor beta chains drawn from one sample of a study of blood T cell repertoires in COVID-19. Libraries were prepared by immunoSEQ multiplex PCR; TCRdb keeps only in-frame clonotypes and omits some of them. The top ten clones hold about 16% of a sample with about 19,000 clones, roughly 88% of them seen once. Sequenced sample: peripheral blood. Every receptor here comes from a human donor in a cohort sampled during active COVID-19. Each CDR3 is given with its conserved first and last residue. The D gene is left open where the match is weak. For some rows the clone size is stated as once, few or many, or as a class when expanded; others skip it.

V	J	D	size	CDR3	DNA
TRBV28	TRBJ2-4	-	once	CASIGQAGLAKNIQYF	TGTGCCAGCATAGGTCAGGCAGGACTAGCCAAAAACATTCAGTACTTC
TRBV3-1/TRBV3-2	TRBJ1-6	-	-	CASSQDDAGRNSPLHF	TGTGCCAGCAGCCAAGACGATGCAGGGAGGAATTCACCCCTCCACTTT
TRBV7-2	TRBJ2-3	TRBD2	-	CASSTGLASTDTQYF	TGTGCCAGCAGCACCGGACTAGCGAGCACAGATACGCAGTATTTT
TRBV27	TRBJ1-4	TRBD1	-	CASSSFDRGNEKLFF	TGTGCCAGCAGTTCCTTCGACAGGGGTAATGAAAAACTGTTTTTT
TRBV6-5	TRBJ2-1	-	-	CASIGDTRGHEQFF	TGTGCCAGCATAGGGGACACTCGAGGCCATGAGCAGTTCTTC
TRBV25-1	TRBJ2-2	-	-	CASSSYSGVAGELFF	TGTGCCAGCAGTAGCTACTCAGGGGTAGCCGGGGAGCTGTTTTTT
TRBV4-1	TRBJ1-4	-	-	CASSHGGLTGEKLFF	TGCGCCAGCAGCCATGGGGGGTTGACTGGTGAAAAACTGTTTTTT
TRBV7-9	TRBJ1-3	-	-	CASSLSKNTIYF	TGTGCCAGCAGCCTCAGTAAAAACACCATATATTTT
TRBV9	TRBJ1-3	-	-	CASSARQALPGNTIYF	TGTGCCAGCAGCGCCCGACAGGCCCTTCCTGGAAACACCATATATTTT
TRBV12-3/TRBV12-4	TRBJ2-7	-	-	CASSARAYEQYF	TGTGCCAGCAGTGCTAGAGCTTACGAGCAGTACTTC
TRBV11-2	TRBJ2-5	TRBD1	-	CASSLAGTGGGETQYF	TGTGCCAGCAGCTTAGCCGGGACAGGGGGCGGGGAGACCCAGTACTTC
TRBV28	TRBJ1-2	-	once	CAFGRGSSDGYTF	TGTGCCTTTGGCCGGGGCTCTAGCGATGGCTACACCTTC
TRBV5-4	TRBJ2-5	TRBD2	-	CASSLEGLLQETQYF	TGTGCCAGCAGCTTGGAGGGACTACTACAAGAGACCCAGTACTTC
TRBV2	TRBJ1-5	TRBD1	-	CASRTGGRNSNQPQHF	TGTGCCAGCAGAACAGGGGGCAGAAATAGCAATCAGCCCCAGCATTTT